Presented here are 5 T cell receptor beta chains from one specimen sequenced in a study of blood T cell repertoires in COVID-19 (dated by TCRdb to about 2020). Library preparation used the immunoSEQ multiplex PCR assay. TCRdb retrieved this table from immuneACCESS and kept in-frame rearrangements only. Not all clones are present; in checked studies, unresolved V genes account for under half, and no reason is known for the remainder. A total of fewer than 200,000 clones appear in this sample, 88% of them only once. About 26% of the sample goes to the ten largest clones. The sample consisted of peripheral blood. These receptors originate from a man aged 55 to 70 with acute or convalescent COVID-19.

This clone was recorded a few times. The gene calls are TRBV7-9 and TRBJ2-5, with D unclear. The CDR3 is 14 amino acids. Germline-derived CDR1 and CDR2 are SEHNR and FQNEAQ (reference sequence). V was trimmed by 5 bases and J by 2 bases, leaving 12 bases between them. In nucleotides, the CDR3 is TGTGCCAGCAGCCCCGGGTGGCTTCAAGAGACCCAGTACTTC. It translates to CASSPGWLQETQYF.

The chain joins TRBV10-3 to TRBJ2-1, with TRBD2 identical over 13 bases. The CDR3 extends over 23 amino acids. Germline assignment: CDR1 ENHRY and CDR2 SYGVKD. Unmatched junction bases numbered 20, after V lost 0 bases and J lost 3 bases. The CDR3 here is CAISESLPFGRTSGSANYNEQFF. The CDR3 nucleotides are TGTGCCATCAGTGAGTCCTTGCCCTTCGGAAGGACTAGCGGGAGTGCCAACTACAATGAGCAGTTCTTC.

The chain is built from TRBV7-2 and TRBJ1-1; possibly TRBD1 for D (5 bases). Germline V gene lookup returns CDR1 SGHTA and CDR2 FQGNSA. V lost 1 base to trimming and J lost 1 base, with 10 bases between them. The CDR3 length is 15 residues. This CDR3 reads CASSLVGRANTEAFF. DNA for the CDR3: TGTGCCAGCAGCTTAGTGGGCAGGGCGAACACTGAAGCTTTCTTT. The entire variable domain, with the rest obtained from reference TRBV7-2 and TRBJ1-1, is as follows: GAGVSQSPSNKVTEKGKDVELRCDPISGHTALYWYRQSLGQGLEFLIYFQGNSAPDKSGLPSDRFSAERTGGSVSTLTIQRTQQEDSAVYLCASSLVGRANTEAFFGQGTRLTVV.

The chain joins TRBV11-2 to TRBJ2-5; 10 bases agree with TRBD1. The CDR3 extends over 14 amino acids. The trim removed 7 bases at V and 4 bases at J, leaving 6 bases unmatched. Germline CDR1 reads SGHAT; CDR2 reads FQNNGV. CDR3 coding DNA: TGTGCCAGCACCAAGGACAGGGGGATAGAGACCCAGTACTTC. Its protein product is CASTKDRGIETQYF.

Only a few counts were recorded for this clone. This sequence joins TRBV2 and TRBJ1-1, with TRBD1 as a possible D gene (6 bases). The ends were cut back, 2 bases at V and 1 base at J, with 11 bases in the middle. CDR1 SNHLY and CDR2 FYNNEI come from the germline V gene. There are 15 residues in the CDR3. Here the CDR3 DNA reads TGTGCCAGCAGTGAATTTGGGACACCGAACACTGAAGCTTTCTTT. This sequence encodes CASSEFGTPNTEAFF. The whole variable domain, remainder taken from reference TRBV2 and TRBJ1-1, is EPEVTQTPSHQVTQMGQEVILRCVPISNHLYFYWYRQILGQKVEFLVSFYNNEISEKSEIFDDQFSVERPDGSNFTLKIRSTKLEDSAMYFCASSEFGTPNTEAFFGQGTRLTVV.